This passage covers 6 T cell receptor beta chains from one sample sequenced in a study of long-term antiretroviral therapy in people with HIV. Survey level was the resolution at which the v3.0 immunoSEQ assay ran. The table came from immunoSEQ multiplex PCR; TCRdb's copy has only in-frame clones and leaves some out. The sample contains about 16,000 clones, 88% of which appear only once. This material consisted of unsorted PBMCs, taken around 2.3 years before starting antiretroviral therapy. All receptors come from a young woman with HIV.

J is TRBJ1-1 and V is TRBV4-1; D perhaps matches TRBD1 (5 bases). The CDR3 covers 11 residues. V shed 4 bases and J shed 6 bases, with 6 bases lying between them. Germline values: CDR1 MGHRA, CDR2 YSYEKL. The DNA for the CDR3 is TGCGCCAGCAGCCGGGGCCCTGAAGCTTTCTTT. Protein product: CASSRGPEAFF.

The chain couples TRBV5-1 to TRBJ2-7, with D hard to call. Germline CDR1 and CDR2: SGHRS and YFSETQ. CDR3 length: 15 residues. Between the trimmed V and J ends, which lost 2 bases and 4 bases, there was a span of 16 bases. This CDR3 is CASSFDGSYAYEQYF. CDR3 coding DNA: TGCGCCAGCAGCTTCGACGGCAGTTATGCATACGAGCAGTACTTC.

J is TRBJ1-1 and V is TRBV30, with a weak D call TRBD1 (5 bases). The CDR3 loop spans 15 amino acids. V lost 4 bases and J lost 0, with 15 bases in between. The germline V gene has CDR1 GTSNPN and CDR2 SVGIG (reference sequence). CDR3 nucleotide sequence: TGTGCCTGGATCGGTGGGGCCCGCTTGAACACTGAAGCTTTCTTT. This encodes CAWIGGARLNTEAFF.

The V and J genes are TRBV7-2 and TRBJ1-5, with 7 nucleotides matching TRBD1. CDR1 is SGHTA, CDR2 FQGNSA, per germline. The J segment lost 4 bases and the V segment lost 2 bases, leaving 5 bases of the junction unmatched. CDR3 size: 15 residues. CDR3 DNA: TGTGCCAGCAGCTTAAGACAGGGTGGAAATCAGCCCCAGCATTTT. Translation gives CASSLRQGGNQPQHF.

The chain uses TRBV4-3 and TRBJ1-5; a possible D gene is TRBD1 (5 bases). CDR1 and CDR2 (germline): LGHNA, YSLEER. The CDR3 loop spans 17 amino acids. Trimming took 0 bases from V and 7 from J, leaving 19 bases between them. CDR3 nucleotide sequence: TGCGCCAGCAGCCAAGATCGGCAGGGTTCCCCTCGACAGCCCCAGCATTTT. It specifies CASSQDRQGSPRQPQHF.

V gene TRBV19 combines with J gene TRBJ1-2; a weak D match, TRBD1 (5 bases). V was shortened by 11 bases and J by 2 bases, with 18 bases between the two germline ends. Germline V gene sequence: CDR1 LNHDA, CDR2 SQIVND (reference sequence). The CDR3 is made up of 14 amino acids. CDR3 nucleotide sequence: TGTGCCTCTAAGAGGGGAGGAACCAACTATGGCTACACCTTC. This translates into CASKRGGTNYGYTF.